This entry lists 30 T cell receptor beta chains sequenced from one sample in a study of T-cell reconstitution after alpha-beta-depleted transplantation in children. TCRbeta library construction was performed incorporating unique molecular identifiers. In TCRdb, the PCR reads were re-called with MiXCR into one record per CDR3 protein. This sample has roughly 220,000 distinct CDR3 sequences, with approximately 12% found just once. The sequencing here drew on PBMCs from the stem cell graft donor, taken from the stem cell graft. The receptor set was obtained from a human donor who donated a stem cell graft to a child with acute lymphoblastic leukemia.

The J gene is TRBJ1-5, the V gene TRBV20-1, with a possible D match to TRBD1 (5 bases). Trimming took 1 base from V and 1 from J, leaving 11 bases between them. Germline-derived CDR1 and CDR2 are DFQATT and SNEGSKA (reference sequence). The length of the CDR3 is 15 residues. Here the CDR3 DNA reads TGCAGTGCTAGAGTTCAGGGAACCAGCAATCAGCCCCAGCATTTT. Residues: CSARVQGTSNQPQHF.

There are a few counts of this clonotype. CDR3 nucleotides: TGTGCCAGCAGTCCACAGGGGGCGGGTCGAGATGGCTACACCTTC. This translates into CASSPQGAGRDGYTF. The chain has TRBV2 and TRBJ1-2; 9 nucleotides line up with TRBD1. J gave up 6 bases and V 5 bases, and 10 bases lay outside the gene matches. Germline V lookup: CDR1 SNHLY, CDR2 FYNNEI. The CDR3 sequence is 15 residues long.

The table lists this clonotype with many counts. The chain carries TRBV9 and TRBJ1-2, with TRBD1 identical over 12 bases. Germline CDR1 and CDR2: SGDLS and YYNGEE. The CDR3 sequence is 17 residues long. V shed 3 bases, J shed 4 bases, and the junction held 10 bases outside the gene matches. The CDR3 DNA is TGTGCCAGCAGCGAAGGCCGGGACAGGGGGCGAAGCTATGGCTACACCTTC. Its protein is CASSEGRDRGRSYGYTF.

This clonotype was seen at least ten times. V gene TRBV15 combines with J gene TRBJ2-5, with D perhaps given as TRBD1 or TRBD2 (5 bases each). The CDR3 extends over 15 amino acids. From germline, CDR1 is LNHNV and CDR2 YYDKDF (reference sequence). Trimming shortened V by 0 bases and J by 5 bases, and 13 bases separated the two germline ends. CDR3: CATSRDRRGVETQYF. In DNA form, the CDR3 reads TGTGCCACCAGCAGAGATCGGCGAGGGGTGGAGACCCAGTACTTC.

Only a few counts were recorded for this clonotype. The chain couples TRBV11-2 to TRBJ1-5; 7 nucleotides align to TRBD1. CDR1 is SGHAT, CDR2 FQNNGV, per germline. V lost 1 base to trimming and J lost 7 bases; unmatched junction nucleotides: 4. This CDR3 spans 14 amino acids. The CDR3 is CASSLGVGGQPQHF. The CDR3 region has the DNA TGTGCCAGCAGCTTAGGCGTAGGGGGCCAGCCCCAGCATTTT.

Only one count was recorded for this clonotype. Being one base from a much bigger clone, this may be a read error. This rearrangement joins TRBV12-3 or TRBV12-4 to TRBJ2-1; 8 bases fit TRBD1. The CDR3 runs to 16 residues. V shed 4 bases, J shed 8 bases, and the junction held 13 bases outside the gene matches. The CDR3 DNA reads TGTGCCAGCAGTTCACAAACGCCGACAGGGGCCCATGAGCAGTTCTTC. It specifies CASSSQTPTGAHEQFF.

The V and J genes are TRBV6-2 or TRBV6-3 and TRBJ1-2; possible D gene TRBD1, 5 bases. Trimming removed 4 bases at V and 2 bases at J, with 20 bases between. The germline CDR1 and CDR2 sequences are MNHEY and SVGEGT. CDR3 size: 17 residues. This CDR3 reads CASSSPKLGPRNYGYTF. CDR3 bases: TGTGCCAGCAGTTCTCCGAAGCTGGGACCGCGGAACTATGGCTACACCTTC.

This clonotype was seen ten or more times. The V gene is TRBV5-1, the J gene TRBJ2-5, with no clear D. Germline CDR1 and CDR2: SGHRS and YFSETQ. CDR3 size: 14 residues. Trimming pared 5 bases from V and 5 bases from J, leaving 16 bases between. This CDR3 is CASRDQPPRETQYF. CDR3 in DNA: TGCGCCAGCAGAGATCAGCCCCCCCGCGAGACCCAGTACTTC.

The chain combines TRBV20-1 with TRBJ2-3, with TRBD1 as a possible D gene (6 bases). CDR1 and CDR2 (germline): DFQATT, SNEGSKA (reference sequence). The CDR3 runs to 13 residues. The germline V and J ends were trimmed by 6 bases and 3 bases, with 13 bases remaining between them. The CDR3 coding sequence is TGCAGTGCCAACGACAGGAGGACAGATACGCAGTATTTT. It encodes CSANDRRTDTQYF.

This clonotype was detected many times. V is TRBV20-1 and J is TRBJ2-7, with a weak D call TRBD2 (6 bases). Germline V gene data show CDR1 as DFQATT and CDR2 as SNEGSKA (reference sequence). The CDR3 extends over 17 amino acids. Trimming removed 2 bases at V and 1 base at J, with 21 bases between. The CDR3 here is CSARSSYSGGWSYEQYF. CDR3 DNA sequence: TGCAGTGCTAGATCGAGCTATTCCGGGGGTTGGTCCTACGAGCAGTACTTC.

Ten or more counts support this clonotype. The chain combines TRBV29-1 with TRBJ2-7; 9 bases are shared with TRBD1. Germline lookup yields CDR1 SQVTM and CDR2 ANQGSEA. The CDR3 length is 12 residues. Trimming cost V 4 bases and J 6 bases; bases outside gene matches: 4. In DNA form, the CDR3 reads TGCAGCGTTGGGACAGGGGTTGTCGAGCAGTACTTC. As protein: CSVGTGVVEQYF.

This clonotype has ten or more counts. The CDR3 reads CASSLDNTGRSYEQYF. The CDR3 DNA sequence: TGTGCCAGCAGCTTAGATAATACAGGGCGCTCCTACGAGCAGTACTTC. This chain links TRBV11-2 with TRBJ2-7; a possible D gene is TRBD1 (6 bases). V gave up 0 bases and J gave up 0 bases, with 12 bases separating them. Germline assignment: CDR1 SGHAT and CDR2 FQNNGV. The CDR3 totals 16 residues.

This clonotype was seen ten or more times. This sequence joins TRBV7-9 and TRBJ2-5, with D perhaps TRBD1 or TRBD2 (5 bases each). V lost 5 bases and J lost 2, with 21 bases in between. Germline loops: CDR1 SEHNR, CDR2 FQNEAQ (reference sequence). CDR3 size: 17 residues. CDR3 nucleotides: TGTGCCAGCAGCCCGCGAATCGGGACGGGCCCTCAAGAGACCCAGTACTTC. Residues: CASSPRIGTGPQETQYF. Based on the CDR3 plus reference TRBV7-9 and TRBJ2-5, the full variable domain is DTGVSQNPRHKITKRGQNVTFRCDPISEHNRLYWYRQTLGQGPEFLTYFQNEAQLEKSRLLSDRFSAERPKGSFSTLEIQRTEQGDSAMYLCASSPRIGTGPQETQYFGPGTRLLVL.

This clonotype was counted between two and nine times. The CDR3 DNA reads as TGCAGCGTTCGACAGGGGGACTATGGCTACACCTTC. Residues: CSVRQGDYGYTF. This chain links TRBV29-1 with TRBJ1-2, with 9 nucleotides matching TRBD1. Germline-derived CDR1 and CDR2 are SQVTM and ANQGSEA. The CDR3 totals 12 residues. The V and J ends lost 5 bases and 3 bases, in that order; junction bases with no gene match: 1.

This clonotype has just one count. A much larger clone lies a single base off, so this may be a read error. The chain joins TRBV6-1 to TRBJ1-5, with D unclear. V lost 5 bases, J lost 8 bases, and 10 bases lay in between. This CDR3 comprises 12 residues. Germline lookup yields CDR1 MNHNS and CDR2 SASEGT. In nucleotides, the CDR3 is TGTGCCAGCAGTAGCTTTCGAGAGCCCCAGCATTTT. Translated: CASSSFREPQHF.

This clonotype was seen a handful of times. The chain carries TRBV29-1 and TRBJ1-1; the D is unclear. Trimming removed 7 bases from V and 3 bases from J, with 18 bases in between. The CDR3 sequence is 14 residues long. CDR1 is SQVTM, CDR2 ANQGSEA, per germline. CDR3 nucleotides: TGCAGCGGGATCCGAATAGGGTGGGACACTGAAGCTTTCTTT. Encoded protein: CSGIRIGWDTEAFF. Full variable domain (remainder filled in from reference TRBV29-1 and TRBJ1-1): SAVISQKPSRDICQRGTSLTIQCQVDSQVTMMFWYRQQPGQSLTLIATANQGSEATYESGFVIDKFPISRPNLTFSTLTVSNMSPEDSSIYLCSGIRIGWDTEAFFGQGTRLTVV.

The sample holds many counts of this clonotype. V gene TRBV20-1 combines with J gene TRBJ2-2; D not certain. V was shortened by 6 bases and J by 1 base, with 9 bases between the two germline ends. The CDR3 extends over 13 amino acids. The V gene's germline CDR1 is DFQATT and CDR2 SNEGSKA (reference sequence). In nucleotides, the CDR3 is TGCAGTGCACGGATGGTGAACACCGGGGAGCTGTTTTTT. It encodes CSARMVNTGELFF.

This clonotype was recorded at least ten times. The chain joins TRBV27 to TRBJ2-1, with D uncertain. Germline assignment: CDR1 MNHEY and CDR2 SMNVEV (reference sequence). The CDR3 contains 14 residues. V lost 5 bases and J 4 bases, leaving 12 bases between the germline ends. The CDR3 bases are TGTGCCAGCAGTATGCTCCCGGCGTACAATGAGCAGTTCTTC. Protein: CASSMLPAYNEQFF.

This clonotype was observed at least ten times. The chain joins TRBV28 to TRBJ2-7; D not certain. The CDR3 spans 10 residues. V was shortened by 10 bases and J by 4 bases, with 8 bases between the two germline ends. CDR1 is MDHEN and CDR2 is SYDVKM in the germline V gene. This CDR3 is CATKFYEQYF. The CDR3 DNA follows: TGTGCCACGAAGTTTTACGAGCAGTACTTC.

This clonotype has at least ten counts. This chain links TRBV6-5 with TRBJ2-7, with 7 bases aligning to TRBD1. J lost 1 base, V lost 6 bases, and 6 bases had no gene match. This CDR3 has 14 amino acids. From germline, CDR1 is MNHEY and CDR2 SVGAGI. CDR3 residues: CASSPYRGSYEQYF. The CDR3, as DNA: TGTGCCAGCAGCCCTTACAGGGGTTCCTACGAGCAGTACTTC.

This rearrangement joins TRBV14 to TRBJ1-4; no clear D gene. The V end was cut by 1 base, the J end by 7 bases, with 13 bases between. This CDR3 has 15 residues. Germline V CDR1 and CDR2: SGHDN, FVKESK. CDR3: CASSQGLRLSEKLFF. DNA for the CDR3: TGTGCCAGCAGCCAAGGATTACGCCTGAGTGAAAAACTGTTTTTT.

Ten or more counts support this clonotype. The chain combines TRBV3-1 with TRBJ1-5; D is undetermined. Deletions cut 1 base from V and 0 bases from J, with 7 bases between. The CDR3 extends over 15 amino acids. Germline V lookup: CDR1 LGHDT, CDR2 YNNKEL (reference sequence). The DNA for the CDR3 is TGTGCCAGCAGCCAAGGGCACTATAGCAATCAGCCCCAGCATTTT. It is translated as CASSQGHYSNQPQHF.

The table lists this clonotype with many counts. The chain is built from TRBV5-1 and TRBJ2-5; 8 bases agree with TRBD2. CDR3 length equals 14 residues. Germline V gene sequence: CDR1 SGHRS, CDR2 YFSETQ. The junction had 4 bases not matched to a gene; V was cut back by 3 bases and J by 3 bases. CDR3 sequence (DNA): TGCGCCAGCAGCTATGGACTAGCAGAAGAGACCCAGTACTTC. This encodes CASSYGLAEETQYF.

This clonotype was seen a few times. The gene calls are TRBV29-1 and TRBJ2-7; 8 nucleotides agree with TRBD2. Per germline, CDR1 SQVTM and CDR2 ANQGSEA. The CDR3 runs 14 residues. With 7 bases clipped from V and 2 bases from J, the junction kept 10 bases outside the gene matches. CDR3 DNA: TGCAGCGCCCAGGGCGCGGGGGGCACCTACGAGCAGTACTTC. Translating it yields CSAQGAGGTYEQYF.

This clonotype has more than one count but fewer than ten. The chain employs TRBV6-2 or TRBV6-3 and TRBJ2-2; TRBD2 matches at 11 bases. The CDR3 has 14 residues. V dropped 8 bases and J dropped 8; count of bases not matched to a gene: 7. Germline CDR1 and CDR2: MNHEY and SVGEGT. The CDR3 region has the DNA TGTGCCAGCGGGACTAGCGGCCTACTAGGGGAGCTGTTTTTT. This gives the protein CASGTSGLLGELFF.

In this sample, this clonotype turned up once. A much larger clonotype is one base distant, so this may be a read error. The gene calls are TRBV4-3 and TRBJ2-1; D is perhaps TRBD2 (6 bases). Germline CDR1 and CDR2: LGHNA and YSLEER. CDR3 size: 18 residues. V lost 1 base and J lost 1, with 17 bases in between. Here the CDR3 DNA reads TGCGCCAGCAGCCAAGCGCGGGGTCGGGGCACTTCCTACAATGAGCAGTTCTTC. It is translated as CASSQARGRGTSYNEQFF.

In the case of this clonotype: This sequence may be a read error, since a much larger clone differs from it by one base. V gene TRBV7-6 combines with J gene TRBJ2-3; weak D call: TRBD2 (6 bases). Germline-derived CDR1 and CDR2 are SGHVS and FNYEAQ. The CDR3 runs 16 residues. Trimming took 7 bases from V and 4 from J, leaving 21 bases between them. The CDR3 DNA reads TGTGCCAGCACACCTCGGAGGGCCCCAAGCGCAGATACGCAGTATTTT. It yields the protein CASTPRRAPSADTQYF.

This clonotype appeared many times. The chain is built from TRBV6-1 and TRBJ1-5, with D perhaps matching TRBD1 (6 bases). CDR3 length: 14 amino acids. Per the germline V gene, CDR1 is MNHNS and CDR2 is SASEGT. V lost 3 bases and J 3 bases, leaving 9 bases between the germline ends. The CDR3 coding sequence is TGTGCCAGCAGTGACAGGGGACTCAATCAGCCCCAGCATTTT. Translated, it gives CASSDRGLNQPQHF.

This clonotype was observed at least ten times. The chain combines TRBV6-5 with TRBJ1-3, with D perhaps TRBD1 (6 bases). The CDR3 consists of 16 residues. The V end lost 5 bases, the J end lost 0 bases, and 14 bases lay between the germline ends. Looked up from germline, CDR1 is MNHEY and CDR2 is SVGAGI. Written as DNA, the CDR3 is TGTGCCAGCAGTACTGGACAGTACTACTCTGGAAACACCATATATTTT. It specifies CASSTGQYYSGNTIYF.

Concerning this clonotype: Given a much more abundant clone one base away, this may be a read error. V gene TRBV29-1 combines with J gene TRBJ2-1, with 10 bases lining up with TRBD2. J gave up 13 bases and V 6 bases, and 15 bases lay outside the gene matches. Germline V gene sequence: CDR1 SQVTM, CDR2 ANQGSEA. The CDR3 has 14 residues. CDR3 protein: CSVLSGRGLSDQFF. The CDR3 DNA reads TGCAGCGTCCTCAGCGGGAGGGGGTTGTCCGACCAGTTCTTC.